The 20 T cell receptor beta chains below all came from one sample that was sequenced in a study of T cells in localized non-small cell lung cancer. The data were produced by immunoSEQ multiplex PCR, yet TCRdb's version contains in-frame clones alone and is incomplete. The sample shows about 33,000 clones, 92% of them seen only once. Source: peripheral blood, taken before any cancer treatment. The source of these receptors is a female donor over 55 with stage I lung adenocarcinoma.

The rearrangement joins TRBV15 to TRBJ1-6, with a tentative D call TRBD1 (6 bases). Germline V gene data show CDR1 as LNHNV and CDR2 as YYDKDF (reference sequence). The CDR3 covers 15 residues. Trimming removed 1 base at V and 9 bases at J, with 13 bases between. CDR3 coding DNA: TGTGCCACCAGCAGAGCAACAGGGTTTGCTTCACCCCTCCACTTT. This gives the protein CATSRATGFASPLHF.

The V gene is TRBV5-5, the J gene TRBJ1-1; no clear D gene. The V end was cut by 0 bases, the J end by 1 base, with 4 bases between. The CDR3 contains 13 residues. Looked up from germline, CDR1 is SGHKS and CDR2 is YYEKEE (reference sequence). CDR3 sequence reads: CASSLDPNTEAFF. The CDR3 DNA sequence: TGTGCCAGCAGCTTGGATCCGAACACTGAAGCTTTCTTT.

The rearrangement links TRBV7-2 to TRBJ1-3, with D possibly TRBD1 on 5 matching bases. The CDR3 is made up of 17 amino acids. Germline CDR1 and CDR2: SGHTA and FQGNSA. Trimming took 3 bases from V and 0 from J, leaving 15 bases between them. The CDR3 DNA reads TGTGCCAGCAGCTTTATGATTACCGGGACCTCTGGAAACACCATATATTTT. The encoded protein is CASSFMITGTSGNTIYF.

This clone came up once. The chain combines TRBV6-6 with TRBJ1-2; the match to TRBD1 covers 8 bases. Germline CDR1 reads MNHNY; CDR2 reads SVGAGI (reference sequence). This CDR3 has 12 residues. J lost 10 bases, V lost 5 bases, and 6 bases had no gene match. The CDR3 DNA reads as TGTGCCAGCAGTACAGACAGGGGAGTCTACACCTTC. It codes for CASSTDRGVYTF.

This clone was detected only once. The chain links TRBV6-1 to TRBJ1-1; D gene unclear. CDR3 length: 14 amino acids. CDR1 is MNHNS, CDR2 SASEGT, per germline. The V and J ends lost 5 bases and 2 bases respectively, with 12 bases between them. The CDR3 loop reads CASSQNRDNTEAFF. The CDR3 DNA reads TGTGCCAGCAGTCAAAATAGGGATAACACTGAAGCTTTCTTT.

This chain uses TRBV7-9 with TRBJ1-1; D gene ambiguous. Germline lookup yields CDR1 SEHNR and CDR2 FQNEAQ (reference sequence). There are 11 residues in the CDR3. Trimming removed 6 bases from V and 2 bases from J, with 4 bases in between. CDR3: CASSSNTEAFF. CDR3 coding DNA: TGTGCCAGCAGTTCAAACACTGAAGCTTTCTTT.

The rearrangement joins TRBV7-6 to TRBJ2-1; TRBD2 matches 7 bases. The CDR3 has 17 residues. Per the germline V gene, CDR1 is SGHVS and CDR2 is FNYEAQ. Trimming removed 5 bases from V and 2 bases from J; junction bases left unmatched: 12. The CDR3 is CASSQRNLAVPYNEQFF. The CDR3 DNA follows: TGTGCCAGCAGCCAACGGAACCTAGCGGTGCCCTACAATGAGCAGTTCTTC.

The V gene is TRBV6-4, the J gene TRBJ2-4, with 7 bases aligning to TRBD1. This CDR3 region has 16 residues. From germline, CDR1 is MRHNA and CDR2 SNTAGT. J gave up 1 base and V 5 bases, and 8 bases lay outside the gene matches. This chain's CDR3 is CASSPTGAGAKNIQYF. CDR3 in DNA: TGTGCCAGCAGTCCTACAGGGGCCGGGGCCAAAAACATTCAGTACTTC.

This clone was counted a few times. CDR3 in DNA: TGCGCCAGCAGCTCCACAATGCGCACTGAAGCTTTCTTT. This encodes CASSSTMRTEAFF. This chain links TRBV10-1 with TRBJ1-1; D not certain. Per germline, CDR1 WNHNN and CDR2 SYGVQD (reference sequence). Trimming took off 6 bases at V and 4 bases at J, with 12 bases between the two ends. The CDR3 extends over 13 amino acids.

This CDR3 is CASSSSGFSGNTIYF. The CDR3 nucleotides read TGTGCCAGCAGCTCATCTGGGTTCTCTGGAAACACCATATATTTT. The genes are TRBV7-2 and TRBJ1-3, with D uncertain. Germline loops: CDR1 SGHTA, CDR2 FQGNSA. CDR3 length: 15 residues. V was clipped by 4 bases and J by 0 bases, with 10 bases between them. Complete variable domain (other parts from reference TRBV7-2 and TRBJ1-3): GAGVSQSPSNKVTEKGKDVELRCDPISGHTALYWYRQSLGQGLEFLIYFQGNSAPDKSGLPSDRFSAERTGGSVSTLTIQRTQQEDSAVYLCASSSSGFSGNTIYFGEGSWLTVV.

The CDR3 DNA is TGTGCCAGCAGTTCCGGGACAGGGGGCGCAAAGACCCAGTACTTC. Encoded protein: CASSSGTGGAKTQYF. The gene calls are TRBV6-5 and TRBJ2-5, with 12 bases lining up with TRBD1. V shed 4 bases, J shed 6 bases, and the junction held 6 bases outside the gene matches. This CDR3 is built from 15 residues. Germline V gene sequence: CDR1 MNHEY, CDR2 SVGAGI.

The gene calls are TRBV9 and TRBJ1-6, with D uncertain. V was clipped by 0 bases and J by 7 bases, with 8 bases between them. The CDR3 sequence is 14 residues long. Germline values: CDR1 SGDLS, CDR2 YYNGEE. Here the CDR3 DNA reads TGTGCCAGCAGCGTAGGGAGTGGGAATTCACCCCTCCACTTT. Translated, it gives CASSVGSGNSPLHF.

The V gene is TRBV7-2, the J gene TRBJ1-6; tentative D call: TRBD1 (5 bases). In germline, CDR1 is SGHTA, CDR2 FQGNSA. This CDR3 comprises 17 residues. V was clipped by 1 base and J by 6 bases, with 16 bases between them. Here the CDR3 DNA reads TGTGCCAGCAGCTTAGGCGGGAGGGGATGGGTTAATTCACCCCTCCACTTT. Its protein product is CASSLGGRGWVNSPLHF.

The gene calls are TRBV6-5 and TRBJ2-7; the D call may be TRBD1 or TRBD2 (5 bases each). V was cut by 4 bases and J by 3 bases, with 10 bases left in between. The CDR3 consists of 13 residues. CDR1 is MNHEY and CDR2 is SVGAGI in the germline V gene. The CDR3 nucleotides are TGTGCCAGCAGTTGGGGACGGGACTACGAGCAGTACTTC. Encoded protein: CASSWGRDYEQYF.

The chain couples TRBV5-4 to TRBJ1-2, with D perhaps matching TRBD1 (5 bases). CDR3 length equals 12 residues. The germline V gene has CDR1 SGHNT and CDR2 YYREEE (reference sequence). Trimming cost V 0 bases and J 8 bases, with 8 bases left between them. CDR3 protein: CASSLDRLGYTF. The CDR3 DNA reads TGTGCCAGCAGCTTGGACAGGTTGGGCTACACCTTC.

The chain links TRBV28 to TRBJ1-2; tentatively, D is TRBD1 (6 bases). The CDR3 has 13 amino acids. The V end was cut by 7 bases, the J end by 4 bases, with 13 bases between. In germline, CDR1 is MDHEN, CDR2 SYDVKM. Here the CDR3 reads CASTQDSSYGYTF. As DNA, the CDR3 is TGTGCCAGCACCCAGGACAGTTCCTATGGCTACACCTTC.

The chain recombines TRBV7-9 with TRBJ1-4, with 8 bases that match TRBD1. CDR1 and CDR2 (germline): SEHNR, FQNEAQ (reference sequence). V lost 5 bases to trimming and J lost 7 bases; unmatched junction nucleotides: 6. The CDR3 extends over 14 amino acids. CDR3 sequence reads: CASSTGGSVEKLFF. DNA of the CDR3: TGTGCCAGCAGCACAGGGGGTTCGGTTGAAAAACTGTTTTTT.

This clone was detected once. The chain recombines TRBV10-2 with TRBJ1-6; TRBD1 is a possible D gene (6 bases). The CDR3 has 14 residues. Germline V gene lookup returns CDR1 WSHSY and CDR2 SAAADI. V lost 6 bases to trimming and J lost 0 bases, with 6 bases between them. DNA of the CDR3: TGCGCCAGCAGACAGGGCTCCTATAATTCACCCCTCCACTTT. Protein sequence: CASRQGSYNSPLHF.

This sequence joins TRBV9 and TRBJ2-2, with TRBD2 identical over 8 bases. CDR1 is SGDLS and CDR2 is YYNGEE in the germline V gene. This CDR3 has 16 amino acids. After removal of 4 bases from V and 1 base from J, the junction contained 6 bases not matched to a gene. For the CDR3, the DNA is TGTGCCAGCAGCCAACTTAGCGGGATGAACACCGGGGAGCTGTTTTTT. This gives the protein CASSQLSGMNTGELFF.

The genes are TRBV5-4 and TRBJ1-3; unclear D gene. The CDR3 runs to 15 residues. The V gene's germline CDR1 is SGHNT and CDR2 YYREEE (reference sequence). Trimming left V 0 bases short and J 0 bases short, with 7 bases between. The CDR3 sequence is CASSLDVNSGNTIYF. In DNA, the CDR3 is TGTGCCAGCAGCTTGGACGTTAACTCTGGAAACACCATATATTTT.